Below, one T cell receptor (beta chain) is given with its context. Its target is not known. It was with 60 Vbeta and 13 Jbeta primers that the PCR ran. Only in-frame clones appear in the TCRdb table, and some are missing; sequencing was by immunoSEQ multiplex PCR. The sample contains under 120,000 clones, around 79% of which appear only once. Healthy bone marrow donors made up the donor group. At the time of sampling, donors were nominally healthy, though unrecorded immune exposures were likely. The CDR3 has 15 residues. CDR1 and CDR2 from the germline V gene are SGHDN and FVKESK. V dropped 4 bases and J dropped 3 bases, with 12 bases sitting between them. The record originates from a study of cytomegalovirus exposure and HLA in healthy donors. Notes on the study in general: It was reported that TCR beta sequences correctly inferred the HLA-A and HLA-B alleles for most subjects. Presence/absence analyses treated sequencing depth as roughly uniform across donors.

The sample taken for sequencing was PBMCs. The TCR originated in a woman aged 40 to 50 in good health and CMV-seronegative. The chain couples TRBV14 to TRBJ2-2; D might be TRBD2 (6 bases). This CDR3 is CASSPHGGYTGELFF. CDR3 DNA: TGTGCCAGCAGCCCCCACGGGGGATACACCGGGGAGCTGTTTTTT. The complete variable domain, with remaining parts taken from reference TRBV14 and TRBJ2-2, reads EAGVTQFPSHSVIEKGQTVTLRCDPISGHDNLYWYRRVMGKEIKFLLHFVKESKQDESGMPNNRFLAERTGGTYSTLKVQPAELEDSGVYFCASSPHGGYTGELFFGEGSRLTVL.